Listed below are T cell receptor beta chains from one sample, sequenced in a study of a mutant IDH1 vaccine in newly diagnosed glioma. The table came from immunoSEQ multiplex PCR; TCRdb's copy has only in-frame clones and leaves some out. In the table there are around 88,000 clones, over 75% of which are singletons. The sequencing used PBMCs, collected from a glioma patient treated with radiotherapy, temozolomide or both. Receptors were obtained from a man aged 35 to 55 with glioma. The CDR3 runs from the conserved cysteine through the conserved F or W. The D gene is left open where the match is weak. The size field is filled for only some rows; it gives once, few, many or a size class.

j_call: TRBJ2-1; clone_size: few; d_call: TRBD1; v_call: TRBV6-6; cdr3_nt: TGTGCCACCATGACAGGGCGAGGTGAGCAGTTCTTC; cdr3_aa: CATMTGRGEQFF
j_call: TRBJ1-1; clone_size: -; d_call: -; v_call: TRBV6-5; cdr3_nt: TGTGCCAGCAGTTACCCCCCAGTGACTGAAGCTTTCTTT; cdr3_aa: CASSYPPVTEAFF
j_call: TRBJ2-1; clone_size: -; d_call: -; v_call: TRBV7-8; cdr3_nt: TGTGCCAGCACCTTCCTCTCACCACGGGACGGCCCACTCAATGAGCAGTTCTTC; cdr3_aa: CASTFLSPRDGPLNEQFF
j_call: TRBJ2-2; clone_size: -; d_call: TRBD1; v_call: TRBV19; cdr3_nt: TGTGCCAGTAGGCCAGGGGGTGGTGGCGGGGAGCTGTTTTTT; cdr3_aa: CASRPGGGGGELFF
j_call: TRBJ2-3; clone_size: -; d_call: TRBD2; v_call: TRBV29-1; cdr3_nt: TGCAGCGTCGGAGGGACTAGCGGGTCTAGCACAGATACGCAGTATTTT; cdr3_aa: CSVGGTSGSSTDTQYF
j_call: TRBJ2-7; clone_size: few; d_call: -; v_call: TRBV5-1; cdr3_nt: TGCGCCAGCAGCCTGAGTGGCAAATGGGAGCAGTACTTC; cdr3_aa: CASSLSGKWEQYF
j_call: TRBJ2-7; clone_size: -; d_call: TRBD2; v_call: TRBV29-1; cdr3_nt: TGCAGCGTTAGACTAGCGGGGCGCGAGCAGTACTTC; cdr3_aa: CSVRLAGREQYF
j_call: TRBJ2-1; clone_size: -; d_call: -; v_call: TRBV5-1; cdr3_nt: TGCGCCGGCAGCTCCGACGGCGATGAGCAGTTCTTC; cdr3_aa: CAGSSDGDEQFF
j_call: TRBJ1-1; clone_size: -; d_call: TRBD1; v_call: TRBV18; cdr3_nt: TGTGCCAGCTCACCGTATGGGACAGGGGGATTGCACACTGAAGCTTTCTTT; cdr3_aa: CASSPYGTGGLHTEAFF
j_call: TRBJ2-7; clone_size: -; d_call: TRBD1; v_call: TRBV7-2; cdr3_nt: TGTGCCAGCAGCTTATCCGGACAGGCCTACGAGCAGTACTTC; cdr3_aa: CASSLSGQAYEQYF
j_call: TRBJ2-1; clone_size: few; d_call: TRBD2; v_call: TRBV28; cdr3_nt: TGTGCCACCGCGCCGCTAGCGGGAAAGGGTGAGCAGTTCTTC; cdr3_aa: CATAPLAGKGEQFF
j_call: TRBJ2-5; clone_size: -; d_call: -; v_call: TRBV5-4; cdr3_nt: TGTGCCAGCAGCGGAGGGGGCCCCGTTCAGGAGACCCAGTACTTC; cdr3_aa: CASSGGGPVQETQYF
j_call: TRBJ2-7; clone_size: once; d_call: -; v_call: TRBV28; cdr3_nt: TGTGCCAGCAGATCCCCGGGGAGCTACGAGCAGTACTTC; cdr3_aa: CASRSPGSYEQYF
j_call: TRBJ2-3; clone_size: -; d_call: -; v_call: TRBV7-6; cdr3_nt: TGTGCCAGCAGCTCCAGCCTCACAGATACGCAGTATTTT; cdr3_aa: CASSSSLTDTQYF
j_call: TRBJ2-1; clone_size: -; d_call: TRBD2; v_call: TRBV7-9; cdr3_nt: TGTGCCAGCAGCCTCGGGACTAGCGGGATAGGTGAGCAGTTCTTC; cdr3_aa: CASSLGTSGIGEQFF
j_call: TRBJ2-3; clone_size: -; d_call: TRBD2; v_call: TRBV9; cdr3_nt: TGTGCCAGCAGCGTCCTAGCGGGGGGTCCCACAGATACGCAGTATTTT; cdr3_aa: CASSVLAGGPTDTQYF
j_call: TRBJ1-2; clone_size: -; d_call: -; v_call: TRBV5-8; cdr3_nt: TGTGCCAGCAGAGGACGGATCTATGGCTACACCTTC; cdr3_aa: CASRGRIYGYTF
j_call: TRBJ1-2; clone_size: -; d_call: TRBD1; v_call: TRBV7-9; cdr3_nt: TGTGCCAGCAGCTTGGCAGGGGGCGAAGGATATGGCTACACCTTC; cdr3_aa: CASSLAGGEGYGYTF